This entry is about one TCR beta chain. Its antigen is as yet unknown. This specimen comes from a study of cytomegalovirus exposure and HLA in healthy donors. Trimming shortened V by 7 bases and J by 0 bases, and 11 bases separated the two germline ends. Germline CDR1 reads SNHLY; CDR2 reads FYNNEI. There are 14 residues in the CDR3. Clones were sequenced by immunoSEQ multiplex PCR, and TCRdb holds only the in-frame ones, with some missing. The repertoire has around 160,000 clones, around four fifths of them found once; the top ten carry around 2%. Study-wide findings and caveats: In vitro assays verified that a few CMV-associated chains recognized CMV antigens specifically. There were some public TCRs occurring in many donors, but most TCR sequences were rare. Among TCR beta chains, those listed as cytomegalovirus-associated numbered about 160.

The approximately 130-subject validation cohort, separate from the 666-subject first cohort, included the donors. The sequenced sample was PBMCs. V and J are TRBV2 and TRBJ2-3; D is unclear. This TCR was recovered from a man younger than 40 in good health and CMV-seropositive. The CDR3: CASTATSSTDTQYF. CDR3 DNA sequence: TGTGCCAGCACGGCGACTTCTAGCACAGATACGCAGTATTTT.